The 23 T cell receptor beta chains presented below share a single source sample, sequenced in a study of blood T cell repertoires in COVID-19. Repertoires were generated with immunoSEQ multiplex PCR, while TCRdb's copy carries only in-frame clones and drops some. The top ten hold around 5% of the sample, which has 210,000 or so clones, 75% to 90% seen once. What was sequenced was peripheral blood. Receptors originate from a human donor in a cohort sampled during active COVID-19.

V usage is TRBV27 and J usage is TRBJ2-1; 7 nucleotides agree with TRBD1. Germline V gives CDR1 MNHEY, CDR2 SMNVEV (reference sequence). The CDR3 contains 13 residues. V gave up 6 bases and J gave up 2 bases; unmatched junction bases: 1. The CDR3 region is CASSGTAYNEQFF. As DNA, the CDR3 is TGTGCCAGCAGCGGGACAGCCTACAATGAGCAGTTCTTC.

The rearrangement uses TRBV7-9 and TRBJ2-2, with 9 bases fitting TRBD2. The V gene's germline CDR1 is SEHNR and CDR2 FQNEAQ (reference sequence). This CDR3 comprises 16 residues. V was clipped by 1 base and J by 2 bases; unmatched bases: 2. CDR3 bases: TGTGCCAGCAGCTTAGGACTAGCGGACAACACCGGGGAGCTGTTTTTT. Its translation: CASSLGLADNTGELFF.

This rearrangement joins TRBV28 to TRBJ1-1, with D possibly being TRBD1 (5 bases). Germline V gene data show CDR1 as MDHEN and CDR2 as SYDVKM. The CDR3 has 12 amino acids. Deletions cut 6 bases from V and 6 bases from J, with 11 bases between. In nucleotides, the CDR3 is TGTGCCAGCAGAATATGGGGGGCTGAAGCTTTCTTT. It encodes CASRIWGAEAFF.

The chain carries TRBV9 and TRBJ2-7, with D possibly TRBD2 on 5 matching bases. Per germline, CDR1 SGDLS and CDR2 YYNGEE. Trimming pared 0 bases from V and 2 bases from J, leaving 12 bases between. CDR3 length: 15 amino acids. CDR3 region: CASSVGIAQTYEQYF. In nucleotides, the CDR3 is TGTGCCAGCAGCGTAGGAATAGCGCAAACCTACGAGCAGTACTTC.

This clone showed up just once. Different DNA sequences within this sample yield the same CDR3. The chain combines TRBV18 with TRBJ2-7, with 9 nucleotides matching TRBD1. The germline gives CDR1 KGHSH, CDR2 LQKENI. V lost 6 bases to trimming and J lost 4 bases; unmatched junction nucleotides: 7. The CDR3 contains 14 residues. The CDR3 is CASSPGTGIYEQYF. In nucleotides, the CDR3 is TGTGCCAGCTCCCCCGGGACAGGGATTTACGAGCAGTACTTC.

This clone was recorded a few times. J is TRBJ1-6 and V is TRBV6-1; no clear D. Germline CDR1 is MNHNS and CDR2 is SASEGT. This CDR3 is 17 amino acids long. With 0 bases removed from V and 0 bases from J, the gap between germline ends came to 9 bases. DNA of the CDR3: TGTGCCAGCAGTGAAGCGGGCCAAAGCTCCTATAATTCACCCCTCCACTTT. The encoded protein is CASSEAGQSSYNSPLHF.

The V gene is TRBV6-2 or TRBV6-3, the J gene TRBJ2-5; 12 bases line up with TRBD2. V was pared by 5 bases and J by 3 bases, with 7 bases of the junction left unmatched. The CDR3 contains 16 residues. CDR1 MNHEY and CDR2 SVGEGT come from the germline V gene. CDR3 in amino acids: CASSPGPSGREETQYF. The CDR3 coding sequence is TGTGCCAGCAGTCCAGGGCCTAGCGGGAGGGAAGAGACCCAGTACTTC.

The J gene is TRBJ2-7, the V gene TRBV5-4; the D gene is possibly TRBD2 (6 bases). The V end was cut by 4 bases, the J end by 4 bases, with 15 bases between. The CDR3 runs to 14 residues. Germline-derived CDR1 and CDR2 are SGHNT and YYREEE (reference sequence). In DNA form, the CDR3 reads TGTGCCAGCAGCAATGACTACGGAGGGTACGAGCAGTACTTC. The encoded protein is CASSNDYGGYEQYF.

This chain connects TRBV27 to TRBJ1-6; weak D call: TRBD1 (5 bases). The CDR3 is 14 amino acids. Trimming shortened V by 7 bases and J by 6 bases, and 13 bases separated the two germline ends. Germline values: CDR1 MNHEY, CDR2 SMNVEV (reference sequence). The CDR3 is CASTWWGPNSPLHF. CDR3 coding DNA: TGTGCCAGCACCTGGTGGGGCCCTAATTCACCCCTCCACTTT.

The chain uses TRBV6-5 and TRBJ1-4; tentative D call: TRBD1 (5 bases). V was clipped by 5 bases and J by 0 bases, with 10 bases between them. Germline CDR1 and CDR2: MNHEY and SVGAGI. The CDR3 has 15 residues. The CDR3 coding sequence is TGTGCCAGCAGTAGGGGATCTGCAACTAATGAAAAACTGTTTTTT. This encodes CASSRGSATNEKLFF.

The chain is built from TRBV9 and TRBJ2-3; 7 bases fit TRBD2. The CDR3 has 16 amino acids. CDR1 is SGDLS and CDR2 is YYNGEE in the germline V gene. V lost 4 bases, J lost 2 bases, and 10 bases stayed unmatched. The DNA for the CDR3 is TGTGCCAGCAGCACCCTAAGCGGGGCCACCACAGATACGCAGTATTTT. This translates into CASSTLSGATTDTQYF.

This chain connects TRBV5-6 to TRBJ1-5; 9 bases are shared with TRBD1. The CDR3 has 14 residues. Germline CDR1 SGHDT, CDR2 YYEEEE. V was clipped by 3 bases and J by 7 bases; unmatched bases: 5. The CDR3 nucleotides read TGTGCCAGCAGCTCACAGGGGGCGGGCCAGCCCCAGCATTTT. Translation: CASSSQGAGQPQHF.

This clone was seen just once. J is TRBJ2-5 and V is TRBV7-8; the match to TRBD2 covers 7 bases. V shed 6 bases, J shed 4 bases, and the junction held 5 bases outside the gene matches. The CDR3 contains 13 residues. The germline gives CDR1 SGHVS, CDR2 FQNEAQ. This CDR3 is CASSSGSGETQYF. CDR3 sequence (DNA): TGTGCCAGCAGTAGCGGGTCTGGAGAGACCCAGTACTTC.

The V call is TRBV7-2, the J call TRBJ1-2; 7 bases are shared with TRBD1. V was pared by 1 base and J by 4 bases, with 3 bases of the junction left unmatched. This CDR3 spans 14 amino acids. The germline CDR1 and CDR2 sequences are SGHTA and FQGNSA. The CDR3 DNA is TGTGCCAGCAGCTTAGACAGGGGCGGCTATGGCTACACCTTC. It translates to CASSLDRGGYGYTF.

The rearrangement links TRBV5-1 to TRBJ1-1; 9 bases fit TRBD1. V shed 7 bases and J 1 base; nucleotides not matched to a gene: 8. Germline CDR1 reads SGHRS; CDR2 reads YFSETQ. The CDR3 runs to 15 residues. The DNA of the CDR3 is TGCGCCAGCCGTGGGACAGGGTCTGCGAACACTGAAGCTTTCTTT. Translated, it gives CASRGTGSANTEAFF.

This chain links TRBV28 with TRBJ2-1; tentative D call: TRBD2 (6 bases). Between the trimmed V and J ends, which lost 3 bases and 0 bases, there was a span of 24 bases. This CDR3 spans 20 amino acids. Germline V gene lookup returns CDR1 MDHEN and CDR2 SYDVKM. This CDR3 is CASSFSLGREISSSYNEQFF. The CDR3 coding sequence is TGTGCCAGCAGTTTTTCCCTTGGACGGGAGATTTCGAGCTCCTACAATGAGCAGTTCTTC.

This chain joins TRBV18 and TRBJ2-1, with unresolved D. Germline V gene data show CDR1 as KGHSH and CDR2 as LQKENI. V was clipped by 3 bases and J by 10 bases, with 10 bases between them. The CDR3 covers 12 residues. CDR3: CASSPVPPEQFF. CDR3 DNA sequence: TGTGCCAGCTCACCCGTCCCCCCCGAGCAGTTCTTC.

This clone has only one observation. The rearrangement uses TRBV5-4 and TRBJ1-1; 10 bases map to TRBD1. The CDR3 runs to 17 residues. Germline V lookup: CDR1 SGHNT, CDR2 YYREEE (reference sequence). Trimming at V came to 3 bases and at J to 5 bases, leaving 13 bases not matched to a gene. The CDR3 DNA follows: TGTGCCAGCAGCTCCCGGGACAGGGGTTTCAGGGGGACTGAAGCTTTCTTT. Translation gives CASSSRDRGFRGTEAFF.

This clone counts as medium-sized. CDR3 amino acids: CASSTDPGLVYNEQFF. In DNA, the CDR3 is TGTGCCAGCAGTACAGATCCGGGACTCGTTTACAATGAGCAGTTCTTC. This chain connects TRBV27 to TRBJ2-1; D is possibly TRBD2 (6 bases). V was pared by 5 bases and J by 4 bases, with 18 bases between. The CDR3 loop spans 16 amino acids. The germline gives CDR1 MNHEY, CDR2 SMNVEV (reference sequence).

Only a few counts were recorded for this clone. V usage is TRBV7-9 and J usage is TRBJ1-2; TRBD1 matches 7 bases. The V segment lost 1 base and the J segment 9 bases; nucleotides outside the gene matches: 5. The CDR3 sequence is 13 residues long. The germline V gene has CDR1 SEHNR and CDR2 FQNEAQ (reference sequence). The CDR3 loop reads CASSLGTGSRYTF. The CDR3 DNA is TGTGCCAGCAGCTTAGGGACAGGTAGTCGCTACACCTTC.

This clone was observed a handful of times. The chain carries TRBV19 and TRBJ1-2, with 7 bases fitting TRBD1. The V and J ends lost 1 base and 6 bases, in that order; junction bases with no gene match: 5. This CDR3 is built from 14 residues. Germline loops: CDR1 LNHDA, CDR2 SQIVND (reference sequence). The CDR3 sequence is CASSIAGTENGYTF. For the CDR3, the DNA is TGTGCCAGTAGTATAGCGGGGACAGAGAATGGCTACACCTTC.

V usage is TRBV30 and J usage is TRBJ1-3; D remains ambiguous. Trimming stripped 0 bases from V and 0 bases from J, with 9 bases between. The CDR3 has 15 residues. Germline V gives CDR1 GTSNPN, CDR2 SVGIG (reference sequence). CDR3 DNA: TGTGCCTGGAGTGTAACGGTCGGCTCTGGAAACACCATATATTTT. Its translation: CAWSVTVGSGNTIYF.

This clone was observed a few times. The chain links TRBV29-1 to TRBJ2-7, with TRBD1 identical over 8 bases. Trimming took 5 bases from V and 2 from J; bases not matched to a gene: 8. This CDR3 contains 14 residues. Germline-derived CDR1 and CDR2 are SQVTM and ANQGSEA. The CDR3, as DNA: TGCAGCGTTTCCGGGACAGGCGATACCTACGAGCAGTACTTC. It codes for CSVSGTGDTYEQYF.